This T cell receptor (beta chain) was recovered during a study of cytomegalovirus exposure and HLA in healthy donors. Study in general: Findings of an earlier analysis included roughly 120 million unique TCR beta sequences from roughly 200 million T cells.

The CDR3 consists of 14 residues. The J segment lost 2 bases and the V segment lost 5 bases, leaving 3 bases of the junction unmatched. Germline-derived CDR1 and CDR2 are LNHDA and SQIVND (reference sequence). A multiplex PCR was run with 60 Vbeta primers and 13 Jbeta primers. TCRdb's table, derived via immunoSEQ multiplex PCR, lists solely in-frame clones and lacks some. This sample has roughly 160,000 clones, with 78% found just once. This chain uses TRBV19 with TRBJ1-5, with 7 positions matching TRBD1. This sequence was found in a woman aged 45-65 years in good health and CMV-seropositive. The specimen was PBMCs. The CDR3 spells CASSGTGGNQPQHF. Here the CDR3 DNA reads TGTGCCAGTAGTGGTACAGGGGGCAATCAGCCCCAGCATTTT.